Described below is a single TCR beta chain sequence and its context. Antigen unknown. CDR3 length equals 15 residues. The ends lost 0 bases at V and 3 bases at J; junction bases unmatched: 4. CDR1 is MNHNY and CDR2 is SVGAGI in the germline V gene (reference sequence). Donors were nominally healthy when sampled, though unrecorded immune exposures were likely. PCR amplification relied on 60 Vbeta primers (plus 13 Jbeta primers). Produced via immunoSEQ multiplex PCR; TCRdb's table is partial and in-frame only. The sample consists of fewer than 200,000 clones, roughly 80% of them appearing once. The data are from a study of cytomegalovirus exposure and HLA in healthy donors. Overall study: Counted in an early data release were about 85 million unique TCRs from HLA-typed donors.

General study findings and limits: TCR beta V segments were, for the most part, productive about 87% or about 30% of the time in an earlier analysis. Beyond CMV serostatus, there was no information to go on about immune exposure.

V is TRBV6-6 and J is TRBJ2-7, with TRBD2 identical over 8 bases. Sample: PBMCs. This TCR derives from a male donor in good health and CMV-seronegative. The DNA for the CDR3 is TGTGCCAGCAGTTACTCGAATGCGGGGGGCTACGAGCAGTACTTC. This translates into CASSYSNAGGYEQYF.